This passage covers 25 T cell receptor beta chains from one sample sequenced in a study of PD-1 blockade in classical Hodgkin lymphoma. The method was immunoSEQ multiplex PCR; TCRdb's version includes in-frame clones alone and lacks a portion of them. The profile covers 13,000 or so clones, with around 87% appearing a single time and around 37% taken by the ten largest. Following autologous stem cell transplantation, relapse occurred in every patient, and exposure to brentuximab vedotin varied. The sequencing used peripheral blood mononuclear cells (PBMCs), collected at baseline. These receptors originate from a human donor with classical Hodgkin lymphoma.

The rearrangement uses TRBV21-1 and TRBJ2-5; the table calls TRBD2, which could not be checked here. TRBV21-1 is a pseudogene segment. The CDR3 has 16 residues. Here the CDR3 reads CASSKGGGVTQETQYF. The CDR3 coding sequence is TGTGCCAGCAGCAAAGGCGGAGGAGTGACACAAGAGACCCAGTACTTC.

The chain joins TRBV9 to TRBJ1-2; 10 bases align to TRBD1. Germline CDR1 is SGDLS and CDR2 is YYNGEE. After removal of 6 bases from V and 5 bases from J, the junction contained 7 bases not matched to a gene. The CDR3 contains 14 residues. CDR3 residues: CASNPGQGHYGYTF. Here the CDR3 DNA reads TGTGCCAGCAACCCGGGACAGGGGCATTATGGCTACACCTTC. Combining the CDR3 with reference TRBV9 and TRBJ1-2 gives the whole variable domain DSGVTQTPKHLITATGQRVTLRCSPRSGDLSVYWYQQSLDQGLQFLIQYYNGEERAKGNILERFSAQQFPDLHSELNLSSLELGDSALYFCASNPGQGHYGYTFGSGTRLTVV.

The CDR3 region is CASSSGRTNEKLFF. CDR3 bases: TGCGCCAGCAGCTCAGGGCGGACTAATGAAAAACTGTTTTTT. The chain carries TRBV5-1 and TRBJ1-4; the D gene is possibly TRBD1 (5 bases). Trimming removed 3 bases from V and 2 bases from J, with 8 bases in between. CDR3 length: 14 amino acids. The germline V gene encodes CDR1 SGHRS and CDR2 YFSETQ.

The chain carries TRBV14 and TRBJ2-5; 9 bases are a match to TRBD2. Germline V gene data show CDR1 as SGHDN and CDR2 as FVKESK. The CDR3 loop spans 16 amino acids. With 4 bases clipped from V and 5 bases from J, the junction kept 11 bases outside the gene matches. CDR3 amino acids: CASSLEVGLARETQYF. The CDR3 nucleotides are TGTGCCAGCAGCCTCGAAGTGGGACTAGCTAGGGAGACCCAGTACTTC.

This clone was seen only a few times. The chain uses TRBV19 and TRBJ1-2; no definite D call. The CDR3 contains 13 residues. Trimming removed 6 bases at V and 7 bases at J, with 15 bases between. Germline V gene sequence: CDR1 LNHDA, CDR2 SQIVND (reference sequence). CDR3 sequence reads: CASSTTAMSGYTF. CDR3 coding DNA: TGTGCCAGTAGCACGACCGCGATGAGTGGCTACACCTTC.

This clone was recorded only once. This sequence joins TRBV6-5 and TRBJ2-3; a possible D gene is TRBD2 (6 bases). The CDR3 runs 13 residues. Germline V gene data show CDR1 as MNHEY and CDR2 as SVGAGI. The germline V and J ends were trimmed by 6 bases and 0 bases, with 7 bases remaining between them. The CDR3 nucleotides read TGTGCCAGCAGGGGGACTAGCACAGATACGCAGTATTTT. Its protein product is CASRGTSTDTQYF.

This clone was seen a single time. V gene TRBV7-8 combines with J gene TRBJ2-2; TRBD1 agrees at 8 bases. Germline CDR1 and CDR2: SGHVS and FQNEAQ. J gave up 3 bases and V 4 bases, and 7 bases lay outside the gene matches. CDR3 length: 16 residues. The DNA for the CDR3 is TGTGCCAGCAGCTCCCTGGCACAGGGGGACACCGGGGAGCTGTTTTTT. Amino acids: CASSSLAQGDTGELFF.

The genes are TRBV21-1 and TRBJ1-3; the table's D call, TRBD1, has no DNA check behind it. TRBV21-1 is a pseudogene locus. The CDR3 length is 13 residues. The CDR3 DNA reads as TGTGCCAGCAGCAACGGACAGGGAAACACCATATATTTT. Its protein is CASSNGQGNTIYF.

The chain has TRBV27 and TRBJ1-6, with TRBD1 as a possible D gene (6 bases). Between the trimmed V and J ends, which lost 1 base and 4 bases, there was a span of 11 bases. From germline, CDR1 is MNHEY and CDR2 SMNVEV (reference sequence). The CDR3 is made up of 16 amino acids. CDR3 DNA sequence: TGTGCCAGCAGTTTATTTCGGGGGCTGTATAATTCACCCCTCCACTTT. Protein sequence: CASSLFRGLYNSPLHF.

The genes are TRBV4-2 and TRBJ2-3; D remains unclear. V lost 1 base to trimming and J lost 0 bases, with 8 bases between them. The CDR3 is 15 amino acids. Germline CDR1 LGHNA, CDR2 YNFKEQ. CDR3 loop: CASSQAESSTDTQYF. CDR3 DNA sequence: TGTGCCAGCAGCCAAGCAGAGTCAAGCACAGATACGCAGTATTTT.

This rearrangement joins TRBV7-9 to TRBJ2-7; a weak D match, TRBD1 (5 bases). Germline V lookup: CDR1 SEHNR, CDR2 FQNEAQ (reference sequence). The CDR3 length is 15 residues. Trimming took off 6 bases at V and 3 bases at J, with 18 bases between the two ends. CDR3 coding DNA: TGTGCCAGCAGTTTATGGGCAGGGAAAAGCTACGAGCAGTACTTC. It yields the protein CASSLWAGKSYEQYF.

CDR3 region: CASKGFGNTIYF. The CDR3 coding sequence is TGTGCCAGCAAAGGGTTTGGAAACACCATATATTTT. This chain connects TRBV6-5 to TRBJ1-3; unclear D gene. The germline V gene has CDR1 MNHEY and CDR2 SVGAGI. CDR3 length: 12 residues. Trimming removed 7 bases from V and 3 bases from J, with 7 bases in between.

This clone has just one count. This sequence joins TRBV28 and TRBJ1-2; D is undetermined. Germline V CDR1 and CDR2: MDHEN, SYDVKM. The CDR3 is made up of 11 amino acids. V lost 6 bases and J lost 10, with 12 bases in between. CDR3 DNA: TGTGCCAGCAGCCAACAGAACTTCTACACCTTC. Protein product: CASSQQNFYTF.

V usage is TRBV10-3 and J usage is TRBJ1-5, with 7 bases fitting TRBD1. Unmatched junction bases numbered 3, after V lost 4 bases and J lost 6 bases. The CDR3 runs to 13 residues. CDR1 ENHRY and CDR2 SYGVKD come from the germline V gene. The CDR3 spells CAISGGTAQPQHF. In DNA, the CDR3 is TGTGCCATCAGTGGAGGGACAGCTCAGCCCCAGCATTTT.

V usage is TRBV7-9 and J usage is TRBJ2-2, with 9 bases fitting TRBD1. In germline, CDR1 is SEHNR, CDR2 FQNEAQ (reference sequence). Unmatched junction bases numbered 9, after V lost 4 bases and J lost 0 bases. CDR3 length: 18 residues. The CDR3 nucleotides are TGTGCCAGCAGCTCGATACCCGGGACAGGGCCGAACACCGGGGAGCTGTTTTTT. Translation gives CASSSIPGTGPNTGELFF.

The chain carries TRBV6-1 and TRBJ2-7, with TRBD1 as a possible D gene (6 bases). V lost 5 bases to trimming and J lost 5 bases, with 10 bases between them. The germline V gene has CDR1 MNHNS and CDR2 SASEGT. The CDR3 spans 12 residues. CDR3 DNA: TGTGCCAGCAGTCCACAGGGAGACGAGCAGTACTTC. It is translated as CASSPQGDEQYF.

V gene TRBV20-1 combines with J gene TRBJ1-1; unclear D gene. V was cut by 7 bases and J by 2 bases, with 8 bases left in between. The CDR3 runs 11 residues. CDR1 and CDR2 from the germline V gene are DFQATT and SNEGSKA (reference sequence). CDR3 region: CSVPFNTEAFF. DNA of the CDR3: TGCAGTGTCCCATTCAACACTGAAGCTTTCTTT.

The gene calls are TRBV28 and TRBJ1-2, with a weak D call TRBD1 (6 bases). Germline CDR1 is MDHEN and CDR2 is SYDVKM. Trimming removed 8 bases at V and 0 bases at J, with 19 bases between. This CDR3 is built from 16 residues. DNA of the CDR3: TGTGCCAGCGGATCGAGGGGGGGAGATCCTAACTATGGCTACACCTTC. This sequence encodes CASGSRGGDPNYGYTF.

The rearrangement links TRBV10-3 to TRBJ1-5; 9 bases map to TRBD1. This CDR3 is 15 amino acids long. Germline V lookup: CDR1 ENHRY, CDR2 SYGVKD. Losses at the gene ends were 2 bases for V and 3 bases for J; bases not matched to a gene: 2. The CDR3 coding sequence is TGTGCCATCAGTGAGGGACAGGGGTACAATCAGCCCCAGCATTTT. Protein: CAISEGQGYNQPQHF.

V is TRBV7-9 and J is TRBJ2-7; D is ambiguous. The germline V and J ends were trimmed by 1 base and 4 bases, with 5 bases remaining between them. Germline CDR1 reads SEHNR; CDR2 reads FQNEAQ (reference sequence). There are 12 residues in the CDR3. The CDR3 is CASSLVEYEQYF. The CDR3 coding sequence is TGTGCCAGCAGCTTAGTTGAGTACGAGCAGTACTTC.

The gene calls are TRBV11-2 and TRBJ1-1, with TRBD1 matching over 7 bases. This CDR3 has 16 residues. Germline CDR1 and CDR2: SGHAT and FQNNGV. Unmatched junction bases numbered 9, after V lost 5 bases and J lost 0 bases. The CDR3 sequence is CASSVRDSNMNTEAFF. The CDR3 DNA follows: TGTGCCAGCAGCGTCCGGGACAGCAACATGAACACTGAAGCTTTCTTT. Combining the CDR3 with reference TRBV11-2 and TRBJ1-1 gives the whole variable domain EAGVAQSPRYKIIEKRQSVAFWCNPISGHATLYWYQQILGQGPKLLIQFQNNGVVDDSQLPKDRFSAERLKGVDSTLKIQPAKLEDSAVYLCASSVRDSNMNTEAFFGQGTRLTVV.

CDR3 in DNA: TGTGCCAGCAGTTGGGGGGGCGATTGGAACACTGAAGCTTTCTTT. It codes for CASSWGGDWNTEAFF. The chain carries TRBV6-5 and TRBJ1-1; D might be TRBD1 (6 bases). The CDR3 is 15 amino acids. Trimming stripped 4 bases from V and 1 base from J, with 13 bases between. Germline V gene sequence: CDR1 MNHEY, CDR2 SVGAGI.

V is TRBV7-2 and J is TRBJ2-7; a weak D match, TRBD1 (6 bases). This CDR3 spans 12 amino acids. Germline-derived CDR1 and CDR2 are SGHTA and FQGNSA. V was shortened by 4 bases and J by 3 bases, with 7 bases between the two germline ends. CDR3 loop: CASSSQGYEQYF. CDR3 nucleotide sequence: TGTGCCAGCAGCTCACAGGGCTACGAGCAGTACTTC.

The CDR3 nucleotides are TGTGCCAGCAGCCTACTAGCGGGTGAAAAACTGTTTTTT. It codes for CASSLLAGEKLFF. V gene TRBV6-5 combines with J gene TRBJ1-4; no reliable D call. Trimming shortened V by 6 bases and J by 7 bases, and 12 bases separated the two germline ends. The CDR3 consists of 13 residues. In germline, CDR1 is MNHEY, CDR2 SVGAGI.

This clone was counted a single time. This rearrangement joins TRBV5-5 to TRBJ2-7; tentatively, D is TRBD2 (5 bases). The V gene lost 2 bases and the J gene lost 2 bases, with 11 bases spanning the gap. There are 14 residues in the CDR3. CDR1 is SGHKS, CDR2 YYEKEE, per germline (reference sequence). The CDR3 loop reads CASSLGGRPYEQYF. The CDR3 DNA is TGTGCCAGCAGCTTAGGAGGTCGGCCCTACGAGCAGTACTTC.